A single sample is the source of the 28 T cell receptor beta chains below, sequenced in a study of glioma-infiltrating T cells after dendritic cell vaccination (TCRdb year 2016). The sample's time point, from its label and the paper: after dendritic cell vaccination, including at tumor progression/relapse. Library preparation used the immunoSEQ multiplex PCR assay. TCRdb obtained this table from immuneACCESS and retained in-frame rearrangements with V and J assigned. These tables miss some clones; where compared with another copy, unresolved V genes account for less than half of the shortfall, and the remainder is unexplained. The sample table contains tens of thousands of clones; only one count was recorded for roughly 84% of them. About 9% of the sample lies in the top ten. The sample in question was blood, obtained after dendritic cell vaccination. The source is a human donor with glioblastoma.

CDR3 DNA sequence: TGCGCCAGCAGCTTGGTAGCGGGGCGACAAGAGACCCAGTACTTC. Its translation: CASSLVAGRQETQYF. The rearrangement links TRBV5-1 to TRBJ2-5; 8 bases are a match to TRBD2. This CDR3 spans 15 amino acids. CDR1 is SGHRS and CDR2 is YFSETQ in the germline V gene. The ends lost 0 bases at V and 2 bases at J; junction bases unmatched: 3.

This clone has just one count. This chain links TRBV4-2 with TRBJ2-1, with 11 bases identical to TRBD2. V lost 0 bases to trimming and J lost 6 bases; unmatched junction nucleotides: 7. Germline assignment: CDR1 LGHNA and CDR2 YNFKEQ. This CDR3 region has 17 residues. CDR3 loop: CASSQDLTSGGINEQFF. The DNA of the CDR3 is TGTGCCAGCAGCCAAGACCTAACTAGCGGGGGCATCAATGAGCAGTTCTTC.

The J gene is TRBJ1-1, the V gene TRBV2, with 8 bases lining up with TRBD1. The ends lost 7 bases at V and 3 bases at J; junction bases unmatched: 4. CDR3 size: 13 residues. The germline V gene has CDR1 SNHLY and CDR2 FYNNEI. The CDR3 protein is CASNPQGDTEAFF. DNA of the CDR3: TGTGCCAGCAATCCACAGGGGGACACTGAAGCTTTCTTT. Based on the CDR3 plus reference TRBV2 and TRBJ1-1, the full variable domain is EPEVTQTPSHQVTQMGQEVILRCVPISNHLYFYWYRQILGQKVEFLVSFYNNEISEKSEIFDDQFSVERPDGSNFTLKIRSTKLEDSAMYFCASNPQGDTEAFFGQGTRLTVV.

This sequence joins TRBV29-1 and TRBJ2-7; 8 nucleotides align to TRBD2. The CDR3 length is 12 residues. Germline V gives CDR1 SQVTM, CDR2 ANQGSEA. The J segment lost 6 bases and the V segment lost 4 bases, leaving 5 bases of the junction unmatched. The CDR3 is CSVAAGGGEQYF. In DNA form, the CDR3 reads TGCAGCGTTGCGGCGGGGGGAGGCGAGCAGTACTTC.

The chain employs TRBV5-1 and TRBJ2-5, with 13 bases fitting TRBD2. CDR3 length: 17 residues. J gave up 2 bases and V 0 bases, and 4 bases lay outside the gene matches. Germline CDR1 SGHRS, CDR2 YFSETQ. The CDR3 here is CASSLGQLAGGQETQYF. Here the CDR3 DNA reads TGCGCCAGCAGCTTGGGACAACTAGCGGGGGGGCAAGAGACCCAGTACTTC.

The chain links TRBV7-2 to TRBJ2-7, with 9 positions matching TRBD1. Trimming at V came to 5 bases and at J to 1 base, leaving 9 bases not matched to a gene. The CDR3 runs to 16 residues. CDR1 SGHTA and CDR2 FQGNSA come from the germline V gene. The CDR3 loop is CASSGSAGTGSYEQYF. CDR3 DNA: TGTGCCAGCAGCGGGTCGGCCGGGACAGGGTCCTACGAGCAGTACTTC.

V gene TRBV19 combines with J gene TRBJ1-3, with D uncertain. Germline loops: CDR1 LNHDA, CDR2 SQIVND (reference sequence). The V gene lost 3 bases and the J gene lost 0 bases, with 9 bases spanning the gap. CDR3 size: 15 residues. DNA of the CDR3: TGTGCCAGTAGTATTGCGGCCATCTCTGGAAACACCATATATTTT. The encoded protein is CASSIAAISGNTIYF.

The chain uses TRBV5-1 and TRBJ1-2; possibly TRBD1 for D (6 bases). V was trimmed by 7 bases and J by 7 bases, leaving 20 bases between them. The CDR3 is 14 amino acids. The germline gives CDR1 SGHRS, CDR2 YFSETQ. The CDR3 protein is CASRRWGQGGGYTF. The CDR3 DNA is TGCGCCAGCCGCAGGTGGGGGCAGGGTGGTGGCTACACCTTC.

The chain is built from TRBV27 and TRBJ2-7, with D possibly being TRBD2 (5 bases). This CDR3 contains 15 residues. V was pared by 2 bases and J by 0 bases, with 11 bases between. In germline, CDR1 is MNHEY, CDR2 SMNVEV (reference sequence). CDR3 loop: CASSLRRASSYEQYF. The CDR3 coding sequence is TGTGCCAGCAGTTTACGGCGGGCCAGCTCCTACGAGCAGTACTTC.

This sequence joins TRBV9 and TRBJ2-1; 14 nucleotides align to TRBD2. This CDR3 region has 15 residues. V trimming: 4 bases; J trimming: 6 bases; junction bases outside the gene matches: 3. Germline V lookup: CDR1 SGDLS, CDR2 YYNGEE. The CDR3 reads CASSPGTSGGNEQFF. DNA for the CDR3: TGTGCCAGCAGCCCTGGGACTAGCGGGGGCAATGAGCAGTTCTTC.

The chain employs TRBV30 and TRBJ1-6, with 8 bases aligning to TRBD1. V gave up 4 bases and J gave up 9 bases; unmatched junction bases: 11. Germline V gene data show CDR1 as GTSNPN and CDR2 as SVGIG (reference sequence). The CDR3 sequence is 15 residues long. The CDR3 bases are TGTGCCTGGAAGCTAGGGGGACAGGTCTCTTCACCCCTCCACTTT. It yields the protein CAWKLGGQVSSPLHF.

CDR3 amino acids: CASSLYTGETQYF. In DNA, the CDR3 is TGTGCCAGCAGCTTGTATACAGGGGAGACCCAGTACTTC. The chain couples TRBV5-6 to TRBJ2-5; D may be TRBD1 (6 bases). Germline values: CDR1 SGHDT, CDR2 YYEEEE. V gave up 1 base and J gave up 5 bases, with 9 bases separating them. This CDR3 region has 13 residues.

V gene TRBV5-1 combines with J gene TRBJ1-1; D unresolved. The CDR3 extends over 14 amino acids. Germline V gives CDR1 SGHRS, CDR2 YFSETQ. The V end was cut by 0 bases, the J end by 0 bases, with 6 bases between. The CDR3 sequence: CASSLAEMNTEAFF. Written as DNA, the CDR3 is TGCGCCAGCAGCTTGGCAGAAATGAACACTGAAGCTTTCTTT.

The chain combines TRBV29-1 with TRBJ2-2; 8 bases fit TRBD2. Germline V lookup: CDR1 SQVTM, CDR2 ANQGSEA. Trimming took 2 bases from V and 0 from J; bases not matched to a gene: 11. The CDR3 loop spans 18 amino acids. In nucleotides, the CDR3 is TGCAGCGTTGAAACCTTGGAGCGGGGGACCTCGAACACCGGGGAGCTGTTTTTT. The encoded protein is CSVETLERGTSNTGELFF.

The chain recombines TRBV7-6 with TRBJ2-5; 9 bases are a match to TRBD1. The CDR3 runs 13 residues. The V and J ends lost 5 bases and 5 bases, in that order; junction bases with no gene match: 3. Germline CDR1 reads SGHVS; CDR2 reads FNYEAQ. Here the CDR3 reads CASSAQGAETQYF. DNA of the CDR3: TGTGCCAGCAGCGCACAGGGGGCGGAGACCCAGTACTTC.

DNA for the CDR3: TGTGCCAGCTCACCACCGCAGTACTCTGGGGCCAACGTCCTGACTTTC. This encodes CASSPPQYSGANVLTF. The chain links TRBV18 to TRBJ2-6; D gene ambiguous. The V end was cut by 0 bases, the J end by 0 bases, with 6 bases between. The CDR3 is 16 amino acids. Germline values: CDR1 KGHSH, CDR2 LQKENI.

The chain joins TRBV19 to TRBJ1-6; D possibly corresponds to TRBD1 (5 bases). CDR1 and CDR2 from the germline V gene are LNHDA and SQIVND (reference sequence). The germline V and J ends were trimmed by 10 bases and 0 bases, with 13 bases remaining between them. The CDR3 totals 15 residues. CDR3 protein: CATKTESSYNSPLHF. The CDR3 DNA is TGTGCCACCAAGACAGAGAGCTCCTATAATTCACCCCTCCACTTT. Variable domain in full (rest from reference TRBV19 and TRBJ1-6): DGGITQSPKYLFRKEGQNVTLSCEQNLNHDAMYWYRQDPGQGLRLIYYSQIVNDFQKGDIAEGYSVSREKKESFPLTVTSAQKNPTAFYLCATKTESSYNSPLHFGNGTRLTVT.

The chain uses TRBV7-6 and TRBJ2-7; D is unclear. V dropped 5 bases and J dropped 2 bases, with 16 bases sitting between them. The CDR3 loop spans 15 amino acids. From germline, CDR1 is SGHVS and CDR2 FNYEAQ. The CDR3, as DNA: TGTGCCAGCAGCCCAGACTCCATAATTGCCTACGAGCAGTACTTC. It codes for CASSPDSIIAYEQYF.

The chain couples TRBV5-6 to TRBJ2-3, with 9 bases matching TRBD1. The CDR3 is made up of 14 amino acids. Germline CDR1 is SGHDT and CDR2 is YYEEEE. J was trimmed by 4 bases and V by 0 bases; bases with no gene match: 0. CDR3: CASSLGQGADTQYF. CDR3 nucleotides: TGTGCCAGCAGCTTGGGACAGGGGGCAGATACGCAGTATTTT.

The CDR3 DNA reads TGTGCCAGCTGGACAGGGCAGGTGCCCTACGAGCAGTACTTC. This gives the protein CASWTGQVPYEQYF. This chain links TRBV5-8 with TRBJ2-7; 8 bases match TRBD1. This CDR3 has 14 residues. The germline gives CDR1 SGHTS, CDR2 YDEGEE. V shed 7 bases, J shed 2 bases, and the junction held 8 bases outside the gene matches. Looking up the rest from reference TRBV5-8 and TRBJ2-7 gives the full variable domain: EAGVTQSPTHLIKTRGQQATLRCSPISGHTSVYWYQQALGLGLQFLLWYDEGEERNRGNFPPRFSGRQFPNYSSELNVNALELEDSALYLCASWTGQVPYEQYFGPGTRLTVT.

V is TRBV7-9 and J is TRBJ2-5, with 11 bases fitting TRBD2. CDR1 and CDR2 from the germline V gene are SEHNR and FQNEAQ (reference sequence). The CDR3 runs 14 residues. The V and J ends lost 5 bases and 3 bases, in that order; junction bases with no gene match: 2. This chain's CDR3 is CASSALAGEETQYF. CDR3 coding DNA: TGTGCCAGCAGCGCACTAGCGGGGGAAGAGACCCAGTACTTC.

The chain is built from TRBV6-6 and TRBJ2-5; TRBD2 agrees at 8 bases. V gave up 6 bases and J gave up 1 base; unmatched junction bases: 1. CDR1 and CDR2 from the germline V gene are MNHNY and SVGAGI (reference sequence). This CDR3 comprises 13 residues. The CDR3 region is CASSGGGQETQYF. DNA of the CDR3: TGTGCCAGCAGCGGGGGGGGCCAAGAGACCCAGTACTTC.

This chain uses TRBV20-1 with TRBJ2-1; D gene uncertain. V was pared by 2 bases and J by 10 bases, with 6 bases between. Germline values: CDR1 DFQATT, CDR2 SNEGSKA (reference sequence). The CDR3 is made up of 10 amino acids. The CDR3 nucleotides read TGCAGTGCTAGACTAGAGGAGCAGTTCTTC. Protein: CSARLEEQFF.

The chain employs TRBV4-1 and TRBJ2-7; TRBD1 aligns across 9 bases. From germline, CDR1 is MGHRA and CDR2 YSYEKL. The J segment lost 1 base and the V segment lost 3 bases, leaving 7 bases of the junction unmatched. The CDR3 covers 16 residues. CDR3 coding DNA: TGCGCCAGCAGCCAGGGGGGACAGGGACTTTCCTACGAGCAGTACTTC. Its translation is CASSQGGQGLSYEQYF.

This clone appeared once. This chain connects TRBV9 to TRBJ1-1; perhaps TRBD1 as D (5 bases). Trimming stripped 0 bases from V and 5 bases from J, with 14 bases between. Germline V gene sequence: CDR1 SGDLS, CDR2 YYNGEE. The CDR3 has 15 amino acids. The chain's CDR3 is CASSVGVFGGTEAFF. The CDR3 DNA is TGTGCCAGCAGCGTAGGAGTCTTTGGGGGGACTGAAGCTTTCTTT.

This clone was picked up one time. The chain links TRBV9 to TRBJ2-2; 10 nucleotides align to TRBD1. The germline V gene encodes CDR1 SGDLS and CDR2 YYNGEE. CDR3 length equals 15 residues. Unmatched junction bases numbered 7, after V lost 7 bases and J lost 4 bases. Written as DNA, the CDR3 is TGTGCCAGCGGCATGACAGGGGGCTTCACCGGGGAGCTGTTTTTT. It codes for CASGMTGGFTGELFF.

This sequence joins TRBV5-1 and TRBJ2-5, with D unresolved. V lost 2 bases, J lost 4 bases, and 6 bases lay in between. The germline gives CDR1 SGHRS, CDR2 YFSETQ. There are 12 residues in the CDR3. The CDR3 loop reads CASSLAPETQYF. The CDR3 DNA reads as TGCGCCAGCAGCTTAGCCCCAGAGACCCAGTACTTC.

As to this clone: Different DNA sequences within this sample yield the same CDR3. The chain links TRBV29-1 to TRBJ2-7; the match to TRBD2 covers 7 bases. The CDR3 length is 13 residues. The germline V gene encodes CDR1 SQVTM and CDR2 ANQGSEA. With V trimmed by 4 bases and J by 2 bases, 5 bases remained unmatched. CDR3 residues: CSVGGGEPYEQYF. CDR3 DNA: TGCAGCGTTGGCGGGGGTGAACCCTACGAGCAGTACTTC.